This passage covers 25 T cell receptor beta chains from one sample sequenced in a study of T cell responses to AZD1222 COVID-19 vaccine. Measured with immunoSEQ multiplex PCR; TCRdb has only the in-frame clones, and not every one. Of just under 35,000 clones in the sample, just over 85% were seen once. The input for sequencing was peripheral blood, taken 28 days after the second AZD1222 dose. Source of these receptors: an adult who received the AZD1222 COVID-19 vaccine.

The V gene is TRBV19, the J gene TRBJ1-1; 11 positions match TRBD1. Germline V gene sequence: CDR1 LNHDA, CDR2 SQIVND (reference sequence). CDR3 length: 14 residues. The junction had 6 bases not matched to a gene; V was cut back by 7 bases and J by 5 bases. Here the CDR3 reads CASTPGQGATEAFF. CDR3 coding DNA: TGTGCCAGTACCCCAGGACAGGGGGCGACTGAAGCTTTCTTT.

The genes are TRBV19 and TRBJ1-3; D possibly corresponds to TRBD1 (5 bases). The germline V gene has CDR1 LNHDA and CDR2 SQIVND (reference sequence). This CDR3 is 17 amino acids long. Trimming shortened V by 3 bases and J by 0 bases, and 15 bases separated the two germline ends. The CDR3 DNA reads TGTGCCAGTAGTATTCCAGGGTCCGGAAGCTCTGGAAACACCATATATTTT. It translates to CASSIPGSGSSGNTIYF.

This chain connects TRBV7-8 to TRBJ2-7, with unresolved D. Trimming pared 5 bases from V and 0 bases from J, leaving 11 bases between. The CDR3 is made up of 14 amino acids. Germline V gene sequence: CDR1 SGHVS, CDR2 FQNEAQ. Here the CDR3 reads CASSRETSSYEQYF. CDR3 nucleotide sequence: TGTGCCAGCAGCCGAGAAACTTCCTCCTACGAGCAGTACTTC.

The chain uses TRBV10-2 and TRBJ1-1; D is uncertain. Per germline, CDR1 WSHSY and CDR2 SAAADI. V lost 5 bases, J lost 1 base, and 8 bases lay in between. This CDR3 has 13 residues. CDR3 DNA sequence: TGCGCCAGCAGTCCGAGTAAGAACACTGAAGCTTTCTTT. As protein: CASSPSKNTEAFF.

The chain links TRBV21-1 to TRBJ1-5. TRBV21-1 represents a pseudogene. This CDR3 has 13 amino acids. This CDR3 reads CASSTVCPGPQHF. The CDR3 DNA reads TGTGCCAGCAGCACGGTCTGCCCCGGGCCCCAGCATTTT.

V gene TRBV5-1 combines with J gene TRBJ1-2; D gene ambiguous. V was clipped by 2 bases and J by 2 bases, with 13 bases between them. This CDR3 has 15 amino acids. Germline CDR1 reads SGHRS; CDR2 reads YFSETQ. CDR3 sequence (DNA): TGCGCCAGCAGCTTAGGGATCCCCCCCAACTATGGCTACACCTTC. Amino acid sequence: CASSLGIPPNYGYTF.

CDR3 in amino acids: CASRSGGWLAGELFF. For the CDR3, the DNA is TGTGCCAGCAGATCAGGGGGCTGGTTGGCCGGGGAGCTGTTTTTT. The chain joins TRBV5-6 to TRBJ2-2; 8 bases agree with TRBD1. The CDR3 runs 15 residues. Germline CDR1 reads SGHDT; CDR2 reads YYEEEE. The V and J ends lost 5 bases and 6 bases, in that order; junction bases with no gene match: 9.

J is TRBJ2-7 and V is TRBV25-1, with D perhaps matching TRBD1 (6 bases). The CDR3 has 15 amino acids. Germline values: CDR1 MGHDK, CDR2 SYGVNS. V was pared by 2 bases and J by 5 bases, with 16 bases between. CDR3 region: CASSETRQVRDEQYF. CDR3 in DNA: TGTGCCAGCAGTGAAACCCGACAGGTTCGGGACGAGCAGTACTTC.

The rearrangement uses TRBV27 and TRBJ1-2, with D uncertain. Trimming shortened V by 5 bases and J by 0 bases, and 7 bases separated the two germline ends. Germline CDR1 is MNHEY and CDR2 is SMNVEV (reference sequence). The CDR3 sequence is 13 residues long. The CDR3 sequence: CASSTGANYGYTF. The CDR3 bases are TGTGCCAGCAGTACGGGAGCTAACTATGGCTACACCTTC.

This clone was found once. V gene TRBV30 combines with J gene TRBJ1-1, with D hard to call. This CDR3 region has 14 residues. V was trimmed by 1 base and J by 4 bases, leaving 13 bases between them. Per the germline V gene, CDR1 is GTSNPN and CDR2 is SVGIG (reference sequence). CDR3 sequence: CAWSADPTGTEAFF. The CDR3 coding sequence is TGTGCCTGGAGTGCGGATCCTACCGGCACTGAAGCTTTCTTT.

CDR3 bases: TGTGCCAGCAGTTCCCGACTAGCGGGCACAGATACGCAGTATTTT. This gives the protein CASSSRLAGTDTQYF. This chain joins TRBV2 and TRBJ2-3, with 9 bases matching TRBD2. The CDR3 totals 15 residues. CDR1 and CDR2 from the germline V gene are SNHLY and FYNNEI. With V trimmed by 5 bases and J by 1 base, 4 bases remained unmatched.

This sequence joins TRBV18 and TRBJ1-1; maybe TRBD1 (5 bases). CDR1 and CDR2 from the germline V gene are KGHSH and LQKENI. This CDR3 comprises 13 residues. The V end lost 6 bases, the J end lost 7 bases, and 15 bases lay between the germline ends. CDR3 amino acids: CASSSGGGREAFF. The CDR3 DNA reads TGTGCCAGCTCCTCTGGGGGGGGACGTGAAGCTTTCTTT.

Points on this clone: Other DNA sequences in this sample translate to the same CDR3. The chain employs TRBV5-4 and TRBJ1-2, with 9 nucleotides matching TRBD1. The V gene end was trimmed by 0 bases and the J gene end by 5 bases; junction bases not matched to a gene: 2. The CDR3 loop spans 14 amino acids. Germline V CDR1 and CDR2: SGHNT, YYREEE (reference sequence). CDR3 sequence: CASSLGDREYGYTF. As DNA, the CDR3 is TGTGCCAGCAGCTTGGGGGACAGGGAATATGGCTACACCTTC.

This chain uses TRBV5-4 with TRBJ1-4; 7 bases are shared with TRBD1. The CDR3 runs 15 residues. CDR1 is SGHNT and CDR2 is YYREEE in the germline V gene (reference sequence). With 4 bases clipped from V and 3 bases from J, the junction kept 6 bases outside the gene matches. This chain's CDR3 is CASSDRQGANEKLFF. CDR3 coding DNA: TGTGCCAGCAGCGACCGACAGGGCGCTAATGAAAAACTGTTTTTT.

The chain has TRBV12-3 or TRBV12-4 and TRBJ1-2; 8 positions match TRBD1. V lost 3 bases and J lost 11; bases outside the gene matches: 2. The CDR3 sequence is 11 residues long. CDR3 sequence reads: CASSFRTGYTF. The CDR3 bases are TGTGCCAGCAGTTTTAGGACAGGGTACACCTTC.

The V gene is TRBV29-1, the J gene TRBJ2-7; tentative D call: TRBD2 (6 bases). V lost 4 bases and J 3 bases, leaving 13 bases between the germline ends. The germline V gene has CDR1 SQVTM and CDR2 ANQGSEA. The CDR3 runs to 13 residues. The CDR3 nucleotides are TGCAGCGTTGGGTCGGCGGGGAACTACGAGCAGTACTTC. The encoded protein is CSVGSAGNYEQYF.

The sample holds one count of this clone. The V call is TRBV5-1, the J call TRBJ1-5; D is unclear. CDR1 and CDR2 (germline): SGHRS, YFSETQ. The CDR3 length is 12 residues. The V gene lost 4 bases and the J gene lost 10 bases, with 12 bases spanning the gap. CDR3 nucleotides: TGCGCCAGCAGCCTCGCGGGCCAACCCCAGCATTTT. It translates to CASSLAGQPQHF.

The chain recombines TRBV2 with TRBJ2-7; D not resolved. The CDR3 consists of 14 residues. V was clipped by 4 bases and J by 2 bases, with 12 bases between them. Germline assignment: CDR1 SNHLY and CDR2 FYNNEI. The CDR3: CASSVSTSTYEQYF. The CDR3 nucleotides are TGTGCCAGCAGTGTTAGCACCAGCACCTACGAGCAGTACTTC.

The gene calls are TRBV3-1 (or the pseudogene TRBV3-2) and TRBJ2-5, with 10 bases lining up with TRBD2. This CDR3 is 16 amino acids long. CDR1 LGHDT and CDR2 YNNKEL come from the germline V gene (reference sequence). Trimming cost V 4 bases and J 5 bases; bases outside gene matches: 10. This chain's CDR3 is CASSPGSGGARETQYF. CDR3 DNA: TGTGCCAGCAGCCCCGGCAGCGGGGGGGCGCGCGAGACCCAGTACTTC.

The chain links TRBV19 to TRBJ2-7; maybe TRBD2 (5 bases). V shed 5 bases and J shed 5 bases, with 10 bases lying between them. The CDR3 loop spans 12 amino acids. Per the germline V gene, CDR1 is LNHDA and CDR2 is SQIVND (reference sequence). CDR3 protein: CASSGLLDEQYF. The DNA of the CDR3 is TGTGCCAGTAGTGGACTCTTGGACGAGCAGTACTTC.

This chain links TRBV3-1 (or the pseudogene TRBV3-2) with TRBJ1-1; D is ambiguous. Looked up from germline, CDR1 is LGHDT and CDR2 is YNNKEL (reference sequence). The V gene lost 4 bases and the J gene lost 1 base, with 7 bases spanning the gap. CDR3 size: 13 residues. The CDR3 region is CASSRPWNTEAFF. The CDR3 DNA is TGTGCCAGCAGCCGACCTTGGAACACTGAAGCTTTCTTT.

The chain uses TRBV10-1 and TRBJ2-1; 13 nucleotides match TRBD2. Germline V gene data show CDR1 as WNHNN and CDR2 as SYGVQD (reference sequence). V was pared by 6 bases and J by 8 bases, with 10 bases of the junction left unmatched. This CDR3 has 16 residues. CDR3 DNA sequence: TGCGCCAGCAGCAACGGACTAGCGGGAGTCTGGGATGAGCAGTTCTTC. It translates to CASSNGLAGVWDEQFF.

The V call is TRBV3-1 (or the pseudogene TRBV3-2), the J call TRBJ2-3; D is undetermined. Trimming removed 0 bases at V and 0 bases at J, with 10 bases between. Germline CDR1 and CDR2: LGHDT and YNNKEL (reference sequence). The CDR3 covers 16 residues. CDR3 DNA: TGTGCCAGCAGCCAAGACGTCGCTACTAGCACAGATACGCAGTATTTT. Its protein product is CASSQDVATSTDTQYF.

The chain links TRBV10-2 to TRBJ1-6, with D unclear. CDR3 length: 13 amino acids. V shed 5 bases and J shed 9 bases, with 11 bases lying between them. Germline CDR1 is WSHSY and CDR2 is SAAADI. CDR3 sequence: CASSSSRASPLHF. The DNA of the CDR3 is TGCGCCAGCAGTTCAAGCCGGGCTTCACCCCTCCACTTT.

V is TRBV29-1 and J is TRBJ2-6, with 8 bases matching TRBD1. The germline CDR1 and CDR2 sequences are SQVTM and ANQGSEA. Trimming cost V 4 bases and J 2 bases; bases outside gene matches: 7. This CDR3 is built from 16 residues. CDR3 DNA: TGCAGCGTTGGCCAGGGGGCGCTGACTGGGGCCAACGTCCTGACTTTC. It specifies CSVGQGALTGANVLTF.